One and the same sample provided the 20 T cell receptor gamma chains below, sequenced in a study of γδ T cells in repeated Plasmodium falciparum infection (dated by TCRdb to 2020 to 2022). Library preparation employed multiplex PCR. TCRdb names Illumina MiSeq as the instrument used. TCRdb reprocessed the public reads with the caller CATT; rows with the same DNA were merged afterwards. The sample contains 30,000 or so gamma-chain clones, 1.4% of them found a single time. The top ten clonotypes cover approximately 20% of the sample. For bulk TCR repertoire analysis, Vgamma9/Vdelta2+ and Vdelta2-negative gammadelta T cell populations were isolated by flow sorting from peripheral blood mononuclear cells. Sequenced material: gamma-delta T cells from blood. These receptors originate from a pool of human donors (malaria-infected and uninfected, not separated).

This clone was found many times. TCRdb pairs this DNA with a much larger clone's protein that differs at residue 11, likely a read error; the protein shown was translated from the DNA. The chain couples TRGV9 to TRGJP. Assignment of the J gene here rests on matching the DNA to germline, because TCRdb gives none. The germline V gene encodes CDR1 GITISATS and CDR2 ISYDGTV (reference sequence). The CDR3 is 15 amino acids. CDR3 nucleotide sequence: TGTGCCTTGTGGGTCGAAGAGTTGGGCAAAGAAATCAAGGTATTT. Amino acid sequence: CALWVEELGKEIKVF.

Of note for this clone: A far larger clone is only one base removed, so a read error is likely. Other DNA sequences from this sample encode an identical CDR3 as well. The chain's CDR3 is CALWNTQELGKKIKVF. The CDR3 region has the DNA TGTGCCTTGTGGAACACCCAAGAGTTGGGCAAAAAGATCAAGGTATTT. The rearrangement joins TRGV9 to TRGJP. The J gene, missing from TCRdb, was assigned here through DNA to germline matching. The CDR3 is made up of 16 amino acids. Germline V gene sequence: CDR1 GITISATS, CDR2 ISYDGTV (reference sequence).

This clone was seen a handful of times. Since a far larger clone is one base different, this is likely a read error. Additional DNA sequences in this sample encode the identical CDR3. The chain recombines TRGV9 with TRGJ1 or TRGJ2. TCRdb is silent on the J gene; assignment here came from matching the DNA to germline. CDR1 GITISATS and CDR2 ISYDGTV come from the germline V gene (reference sequence). CDR3 size: 14 residues. The CDR3 DNA sequence: TGTGCCCTGTGGGAGCCCCCGAATTATTATAAGAAACTCTTT. Residues: CALWEPPNYYKKLF.

In its sample, this clone ranks as medium-sized. The sample carries other DNA sequences with the same CDR3. The V gene is TRGV9, the J gene TRGJP1. This CDR3 is 12 amino acids long. V shed 4 bases and J 9 bases; nucleotides not matched to a gene: 5. Germline V CDR1 and CDR2: GITISATS, ISYDGTV (reference sequence). The CDR3 here is CALWEPSWFKIF. DNA for the CDR3: TGTGCCTTGTGGGAACCCAGTTGGTTCAAGATATTT.

To note about this clone: The protein TCRdb lists belongs to a much larger clone and differs from this DNA's translation at residue 8, which points to a read error; the protein shown is made from the DNA. The chain couples TRGV3 to TRGJ1 or TRGJ2. TCRdb does not report a J gene; here it was assigned by matching the DNA to germline references. The V segment lost 3 bases and the J segment 5 bases; nucleotides outside the gene matches: 7. CDR1 is VTNTFY, CDR2 YDVSTARD, per germline (reference sequence). This CDR3 is 13 amino acids long. The CDR3 bases are TGTGCCACCTGGGACTACAGGCATTATAAGAAACTCTTT. Amino acid sequence: CATWDYRHYKKLF.

This clone was seen repeatedly, ten times or more. The protein given by TCRdb reflects a much larger clone and differs at residue 4 from this DNA's translation, likely from a read error; the protein shown is the DNA's translation. V is TRGV9 and J is TRGJP. In germline, CDR1 is GITISATS, CDR2 ISYDGTV (reference sequence). The CDR3 runs 17 residues. The CDR3 sequence is CALREVPTELGKKIKVF. The CDR3 DNA reads TGTGCCTTGCGGGAGGTCCCAACCGAGTTGGGCAAAAAAATCAAGGTATTT.

This clone was recorded at least ten times. A far bigger clonotype differs at one base, so this is likely a read error. V usage is TRGV3 and J usage is TRGJ1 or TRGJ2. This CDR3 contains 13 residues. Losses at the gene ends were 1 base for V and 6 bases for J; bases not matched to a gene: 6. Germline V lookup: CDR1 VTNTFY, CDR2 YDVSTARD (reference sequence). CDR3 nucleotide sequence: TGTGCCACCTGGGACAGTATGAGTTATAAGAAACTCTTT. Protein: CATWDSMSYKKLF.

About this clone: TCRdb's protein for this DNA is that of a much larger clone and differs from the translation at residue 12, likely a read error; the protein shown is the DNA translation. The J gene was not called, though the V gene is TRGV8. The CDR3 contains 14 residues. Germline-derived CDR1 and CDR2 are VENAVY and YDSYNSRV. In DNA form, the CDR3 reads TGTGCCACCTGGGATCCCAGTAGTGATTGGATCAGGACGTTT. It codes for CATWDPSSDWIRTF.

This clone has a count of ten or more. TCRdb's protein for this DNA is that of a much larger clone and differs from the translation at residue 5, likely a read error; the protein shown is the DNA translation. This chain connects TRGV3 to TRGJ1 or TRGJ2. CDR1 is VTNTFY and CDR2 is YDVSTARD in the germline V gene (reference sequence). The CDR3 consists of 12 residues. This CDR3 is CATWGRPNEKLF. The CDR3 coding sequence is TGTGCCACCTGGGGCAGGCCCAATGAGAAACTCTTT.

The sample holds a few counts of this clone. A far larger clone is off by one base, so a read error is likely. Other DNA sequences in this sample translate to the same CDR3. V and J are TRGV3 and TRGJ1 or TRGJ2. No J gene was available from TCRdb, and it was assigned here by a germline match of the DNA. CDR3 size: 11 residues. Germline CDR1 and CDR2: VTNTFY and YDVSTARD (reference sequence). The ends lost 4 bases at V and 12 bases at J; junction bases unmatched: 9. The DNA of the CDR3 is TGTGCCACCTGGGATAGGCCGGCGAAACTCTTT. Its protein product is CATWDRPAKLF.

This clone was found a few times. TCRdb lists the protein of a much larger clone for this DNA, which differs at residue 13, so this is likely a read error; the protein given here is translated from the DNA itself. The V call is TRGV9, the J call TRGJ1 or TRGJ2. No J segment appears in TCRdb, so it was assigned here by matching the sequence to germline. Germline values: CDR1 GITISATS, CDR2 ISYDGTV (reference sequence). Trimming removed 2 bases from V and 10 bases from J; junction bases left unmatched: 26. The CDR3 is 18 residues long. This chain's CDR3 is CALWEGHPGPIRCLKKLF. The CDR3 bases are TGTGCCTTGTGGGAGGGCCACCCGGGTCCCATACGCTGCCTAAAGAAACTCTTT.

This clone has ten or more counts. TCRdb's entry gives the protein of a much larger clone, which mismatches this DNA's translation at residue 11, likely from a read error; the protein reported here is translated from the DNA. The chain employs TRGV9 and TRGJP. No J gene is reported in TCRdb; it was inferred here by comparing the DNA with germline. Germline V gives CDR1 GITISATS, CDR2 ISYDGTV (reference sequence). The CDR3 extends over 16 amino acids. CDR3 bases: TGTGCCTTGTGGGAGGTGCTCGTGTTGGGCGAAAAAATCAAGGTATTT. It encodes CALWEVLVLGEKIKVF.

This clone came up many times. The protein that TCRdb holds for this DNA derives from a much larger clone and differs from the translated DNA at residue 8, which likely indicates a read error; the protein shown here is translated from the DNA. CDR3 DNA sequence: TGTGCCACCTGGGAAAGACCCAGGAGTTATAAGAAACTCTTT. Its translation: CATWERPRSYKKLF. The rearrangement uses TRGV5 and TRGJ1 or TRGJ2. There are 14 residues in the CDR3. The V gene's germline CDR1 is VINAFY and CDR2 YDVSNSKD. Trimming cost V 4 bases and J 6 bases; bases outside gene matches: 12.

This clone was seen only a few times. TCRdb shows a much larger clone's protein in place of this DNA's translation, and the two differ at residue 6, likely through a read error; the protein shown is translated from the DNA. V usage is TRGV4 and J usage is TRGJ1 or TRGJ2. In the absence of a J gene in TCRdb, the DNA was matched to germline to assign it here. V lost 1 base to trimming and J lost 8 bases; unmatched junction nucleotides: 5. Germline CDR1 is EGSTGY and CDR2 is YDSYTSSV. The length of the CDR3 is 12 residues. The CDR3 DNA reads as TGTGCCACCTGGGATGGTATTGATAAGAAACTCTTT. It translates to CATWDGIDKKLF.

The table lists this clone with many counts. A far larger clone is off by one base, so a read error is likely. Other DNA sequences within the sample encode an identical CDR3. The chain employs TRGV9 and TRGJP1. No J gene is reported in TCRdb; it was inferred here by comparing the DNA with germline. The J segment lost 8 bases and the V segment lost 1 base, leaving 7 bases of the junction unmatched. The germline V gene encodes CDR1 GITISATS and CDR2 ISYDGTV (reference sequence). The CDR3 totals 14 residues. The CDR3 nucleotides read TGTGCCTTGTGGGAGGTCCGGGGGGGTTGGTTCAAGATATTT. The encoded protein is CALWEVRGGWFKIF.

This clone appeared many times. This DNA's translation and the protein TCRdb lists, from a much larger clone, do not match at residue 11, likely due to a read error; the protein shown is translated from the DNA. The chain carries TRGV9 and TRGJP. Since TCRdb gives no J gene, matching the DNA to germline was used here to assign it. Germline V gene sequence: CDR1 GITISATS, CDR2 ISYDGTV (reference sequence). The CDR3 has 18 residues. The CDR3 sequence is CALWEVHRQESGKKIKVF. The CDR3 DNA reads TGTGCCTTGTGGGAGGTGCATCGGCAAGAGTCGGGCAAAAAAATCAAGGTATTT.

There are a few counts of this clone. This is likely an artifact of a read error, given a far larger clone one base away. This CDR3 is also generated by other DNA sequences in the sample. This chain links TRGV8 with TRGJ1 or TRGJ2. The J gene was missing in TCRdb and was found by matching the end of the DNA to germline. The CDR3 has 13 amino acids. CDR1 and CDR2 from the germline V gene are VENAVY and YDSYNSRV. This CDR3 reads CATWHLNYYKKLF. CDR3 nucleotide sequence: TGTGCTACCTGGCACTTGAATTATTATAAGAAACTCTTT.

This clone was observed a few times. The protein given by TCRdb reflects a much larger clone and differs at residue 9 from this DNA's translation, likely from a read error; the protein shown is the DNA's translation. The V call is TRGV4, the J call TRGJ1 or TRGJ2. No J segment appears in TCRdb, so it was assigned here by matching the sequence to germline. After removal of 2 bases from V and 9 bases from J, the junction contained 10 bases not matched to a gene. Germline V gene sequence: CDR1 EGSTGY, CDR2 YDSYTSSV. CDR3 size: 13 residues. The CDR3 is CATWDAQWCKKLF. DNA of the CDR3: TGTGCCACCTGGGATGCCCAATGGTGTAAGAAACTCTTT.

This clone was observed at least ten times. The TCRdb protein comes from a much larger clone and disagrees with this DNA's translation at residue 7, likely due to a read error; the protein given here is derived from the DNA. The CDR3 DNA is TGTGCCACCTGGGATTGTGGGAAACTCTTT. This encodes CATWDCGKLF. The chain links TRGV4 to TRGJ1 or TRGJ2. TCRdb leaves out the J gene; it was filled in here by matching the DNA to germline. V was pared by 3 bases and J by 12 bases, with 5 bases of the junction left unmatched. This CDR3 comprises 10 residues. Germline-derived CDR1 and CDR2 are EGSTGY and YDSYTSSV.

Many counts were recorded for this clone. Other DNA sequences in the sample encode the same CDR3. V usage is TRGV9 and J usage is TRGJP. The CDR3 has 16 amino acids. Germline V gene sequence: CDR1 GITISATS, CDR2 ISYDGTV (reference sequence). V lost 5 bases, J lost 1 base, and 2 bases stayed unmatched. CDR3 coding DNA: TGTGCCTTGTGGGGAGGGCAAGAGTTGGGCAAAAAAATCAAGGTATTT. It translates to CALWGGQELGKKIKVF.